This T cell receptor beta chain stems from a study of blood T cells in healthy people across ages. Through a sample-barcoded 5' primer and a J-beta primer mix, a second PCR was run for 7 to 11 cycles. MiXCR was run by TCRdb on the 5' RACE reads, yielding one entry per CDR3 protein. The data show roughly 800,000 distinct CDR3 sequences, 58% seen once. The CDR3 has 14 residues. Germline values: CDR1 LGHNA, CDR2 YSLEER. The V end lost 3 bases, the J end lost 3 bases, and 9 bases lay between the germline ends. J is TRBJ2-1 and V is TRBV4-3; D possibly corresponds to TRBD2 (5 bases). The receptor comes from a young man in good health. The sequenced sample consisted of blood. The CDR3 spells CASSQQRSYNEQFF. The CDR3, as DNA: TGCGCCAGCAGCCAGCAGCGGAGCTACAATGAGCAGTTCTTC.